These T cell receptor beta chains were read from a single sample in a study of beta chain features in type 1 diabetes. Method: immunoSEQ multiplex PCR; TCRdb's copy keeps in-frame clones and lacks some. The sample shows 500,000 to 650,000 clones, roughly 12% of them seen only once. Sequenced: naive CD4+ T cells from blood. The source is a man between 25 and 39 years old with type 1 diabetes. Both conserved end residues are part of each CDR3. D genes are given only for firm matches. Part of the rows lack a size; the others show once, few, many or a class for expanded clones.

TRBJ2-3 | . | TRBV4-3 | . | TGCGCCAGCAGCCAAGATGGAGGGAAGGGGGATACGCAGTATTTT | CASSQDGGKGDTQYF
TRBJ2-3 | . | TRBV5-1 | few | TGCGCCAGCAGCTTGGACACCTCAAACGCAGATACGCAGTATTTT | CASSLDTSNADTQYF
TRBJ1-3 | TRBD1 | TRBV30 | few | TGTGCCTGGAGCACTCAAACAGGGGCAAACACCATATATTTT | CAWSTQTGANTIYF
TRBJ1-2 | TRBD1 | TRBV7-9 | few | TGTGCCAGCAGCTTATCGGGACAGGAATTTAATGGCTACACCTTC | CASSLSGQEFNGYTF
TRBJ2-7 | TRBD1 | TRBV10-3 | few | TGTGCCATCAGTTCTCCGGACAGGGTTTCCTACGAGCAGTACTTC | CAISSPDRVSYEQYF
TRBJ2-2 | TRBD1 | TRBV5-1 | few | TGCGCCAGCAGCCCCCGGGACAGGAGAACCGGGGAGCTGTTTTTT | CASSPRDRRTGELFF
TRBJ2-3 | TRBD2 | TRBV9 | . | TGTGCCAGCAGCAGAGGACTAGCCGGCACAGATACGCAGTATTTT | CASSRGLAGTDTQYF
TRBJ1-2 | . | TRBV11-2 | . | TGTGCCAGCAGCTTAGATAGGCCTTCCGAAGGGGGCTACACCTTC | CASSLDRPSEGGYTF
TRBJ1-1 | . | TRBV27 | . | TGTGCCACCAGGGTAAGCATGAACACCGAAGCTTTCTTT | CATRVSMNTEAFF
TRBJ1-2 | . | TRBV7-9 | . | TGTGCCAGCAGCTTATCCGGGCTCTATGGCTACACCTTC | CASSLSGLYGYTF
TRBJ2-3 | TRBD2 | TRBV7-2 | . | TGTGCCAGCAGCCCAGCGGGACTAGCCTTTGATACGCAGTATTTT | CASSPAGLAFDTQYF
TRBJ2-7 | TRBD2 | TRBV27 | few | TGTGCCAGCGGAGGCCTAGCGGGGGCCTCCTACGAGCAGTACTTC | CASGGLAGASYEQYF
TRBJ1-2 | TRBD1 | TRBV30 | few | TGTGCCTGGAGGCACACCGGGACAGGGGATTCGTATGGCTACACCTTC | CAWRHTGTGDSYGYTF
TRBJ1-2 | TRBD1 | TRBV15 | . | TGTGCCACCAGCAGAGTTGGGGACAGTGTTTACACCTTC | CATSRVGDSVYTF
TRBJ2-7 | TRBD2 | TRBV7-2 | . | TGTGCCAGCAGCTACGCGGGGGGCCAACTTTCCTACGAGCAGTACTTC | CASSYAGGQLSYEQYF
TRBJ1-2 | . | TRBV7-9 | few | TGTGCCAGCAGCTTAGAGGGGATTAACTATGGCTACACCTTC | CASSLEGINYGYTF
TRBJ2-5 | . | TRBV2 | . | TGTGCCAGCAGCGAAACTTCCAGGGAGACCCAGTACTTC | CASSETSRETQYF